This TCR beta chain stems from a study of patients and donors after allogeneic stem cell transplantation. TCRdb ran MiXCR on the RT-PCR reads and lists one entry per CDR3 protein. The sample shows about a million distinct CDR3 sequences, roughly 18% of them seen only once. V was cut by 3 bases and J by 3 bases, with 8 bases left in between. The CDR3 has 14 amino acids. This clonotype came up a few times. The specimen was blood, either unsorted or a sorted T cell fraction (not recorded which). The receptor was isolated from a human donor who was either an allogeneic HSCT recipient or a stem cell or donor lymphocyte infusion donor (not recorded which). It is not recorded whose cells these are; they may come from a transplant donor. This sequence joins TRBV12-3 or TRBV12-4 and TRBJ2-2, with D maybe TRBD2 (6 bases). This chain's CDR3 is CASSFQRDTGELFF. CDR3 nucleotide sequence: TGTGCCAGCAGTTTTCAGCGGGACACCGGGGAGCTGTTTTTT.